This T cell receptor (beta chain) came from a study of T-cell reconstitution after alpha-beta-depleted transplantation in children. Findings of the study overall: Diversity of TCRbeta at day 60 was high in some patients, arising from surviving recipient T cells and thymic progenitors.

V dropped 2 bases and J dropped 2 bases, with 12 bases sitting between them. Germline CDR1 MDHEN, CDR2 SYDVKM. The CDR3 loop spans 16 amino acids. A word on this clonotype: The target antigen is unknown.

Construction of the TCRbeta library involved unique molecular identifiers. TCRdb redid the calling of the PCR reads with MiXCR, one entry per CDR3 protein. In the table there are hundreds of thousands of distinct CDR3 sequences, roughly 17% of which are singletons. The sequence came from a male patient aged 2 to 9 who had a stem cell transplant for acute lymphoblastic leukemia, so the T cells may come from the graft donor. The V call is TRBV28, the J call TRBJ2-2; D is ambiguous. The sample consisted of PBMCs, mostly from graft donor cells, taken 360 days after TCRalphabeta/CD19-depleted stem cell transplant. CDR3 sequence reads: CASSLGWQENTGELFF. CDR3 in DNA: TGTGCCAGCAGTTTAGGTTGGCAGGAAAACACCGGGGAGCTGTTTTTT.